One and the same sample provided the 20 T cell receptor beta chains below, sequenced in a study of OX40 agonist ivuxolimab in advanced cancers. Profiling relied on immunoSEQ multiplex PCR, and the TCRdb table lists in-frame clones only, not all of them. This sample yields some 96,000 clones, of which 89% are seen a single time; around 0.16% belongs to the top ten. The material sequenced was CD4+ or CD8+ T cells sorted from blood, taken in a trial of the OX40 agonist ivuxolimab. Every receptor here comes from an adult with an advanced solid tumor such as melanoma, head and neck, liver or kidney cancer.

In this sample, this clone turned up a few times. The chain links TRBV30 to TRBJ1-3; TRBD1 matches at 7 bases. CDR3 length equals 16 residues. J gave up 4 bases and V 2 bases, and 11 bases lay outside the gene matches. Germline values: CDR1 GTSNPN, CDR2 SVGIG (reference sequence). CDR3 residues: CAWSTNRGPHGNTIYF. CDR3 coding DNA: TGTGCCTGGAGTACCAACAGGGGTCCGCACGGAAACACCATATATTTT.

CDR3 sequence: CATLGRGGENYEQYF. In nucleotides, the CDR3 is TGTGCCACCCTGGGACGCGGAGGCGAGAACTACGAGCAGTACTTC. The chain has TRBV6-5 and TRBJ2-7, with D possibly called TRBD1 or TRBD2 (5 bases each). Looked up from germline, CDR1 is MNHEY and CDR2 is SVGAGI. The CDR3 runs 15 residues. V was trimmed by 10 bases and J by 3 bases, leaving 22 bases between them.

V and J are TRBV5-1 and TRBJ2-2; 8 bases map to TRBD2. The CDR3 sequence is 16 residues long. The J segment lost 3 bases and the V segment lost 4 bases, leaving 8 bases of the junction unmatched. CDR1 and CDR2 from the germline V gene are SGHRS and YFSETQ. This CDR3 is CASSRAGTRDTGELFF. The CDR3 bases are TGCGCCAGCAGCCGGGCCGGGACTAGAGACACCGGGGAGCTGTTTTTT.

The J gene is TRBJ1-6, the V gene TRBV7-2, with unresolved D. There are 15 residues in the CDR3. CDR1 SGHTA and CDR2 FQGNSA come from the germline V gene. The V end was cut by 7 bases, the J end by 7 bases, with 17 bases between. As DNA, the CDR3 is TGTGCCAGCACGCCCCTGGGGTCAGCAAATTCACCCCTCCACTTT. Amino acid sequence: CASTPLGSANSPLHF.

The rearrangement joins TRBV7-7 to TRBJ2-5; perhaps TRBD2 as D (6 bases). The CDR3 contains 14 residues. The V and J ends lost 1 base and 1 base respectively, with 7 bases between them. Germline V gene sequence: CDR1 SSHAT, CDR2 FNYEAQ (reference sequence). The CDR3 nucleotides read TGTGCCAGCAGCTTAGTGGGACTCCAAGAGACCCAGTACTTC. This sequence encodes CASSLVGLQETQYF. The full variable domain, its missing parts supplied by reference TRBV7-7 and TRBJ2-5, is GAGVSQSPRYKVTKRGQDVTLRCDPISSHATLYWYQQALGQGPEFLTYFNYEAQPDKSGLPSDRFSAERPEGSISTLTIQRTEQRDSAMYRCASSLVGLQETQYFGPGTRLLVL.

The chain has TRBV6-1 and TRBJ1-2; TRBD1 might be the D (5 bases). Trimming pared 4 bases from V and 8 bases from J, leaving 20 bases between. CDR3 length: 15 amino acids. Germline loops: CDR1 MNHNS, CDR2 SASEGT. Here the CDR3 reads CASSASGQGGVGYTF. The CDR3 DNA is TGTGCCAGCAGTGCTTCTGGGCAGGGTGGAGTGGGCTACACCTTC.

The CDR3 protein is CASNLQGVNYGYTF. CDR3 DNA: TGTGCCAGCAACCTCCAGGGGGTTAACTATGGCTACACCTTC. The genes are TRBV5-4 and TRBJ1-2, with 7 bases lining up with TRBD1. Germline V gives CDR1 SGHNT, CDR2 YYREEE (reference sequence). This CDR3 contains 14 residues. The J segment lost 1 base and the V segment lost 6 bases, leaving 6 bases of the junction unmatched.

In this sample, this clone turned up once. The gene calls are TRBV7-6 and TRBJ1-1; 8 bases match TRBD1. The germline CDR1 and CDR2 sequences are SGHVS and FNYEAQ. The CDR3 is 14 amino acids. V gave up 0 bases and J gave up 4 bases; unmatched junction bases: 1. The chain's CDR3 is CASSLADRATEAFF. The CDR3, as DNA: TGTGCCAGCAGCTTAGCGGACAGGGCCACTGAAGCTTTCTTT.

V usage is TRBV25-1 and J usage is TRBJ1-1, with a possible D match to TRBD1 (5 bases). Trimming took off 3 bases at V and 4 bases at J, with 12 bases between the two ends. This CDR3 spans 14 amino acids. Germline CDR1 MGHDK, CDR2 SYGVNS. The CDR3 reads CASSDQGDLTEAFF. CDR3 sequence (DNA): TGTGCCAGCAGTGATCAGGGTGACCTCACTGAAGCTTTCTTT.

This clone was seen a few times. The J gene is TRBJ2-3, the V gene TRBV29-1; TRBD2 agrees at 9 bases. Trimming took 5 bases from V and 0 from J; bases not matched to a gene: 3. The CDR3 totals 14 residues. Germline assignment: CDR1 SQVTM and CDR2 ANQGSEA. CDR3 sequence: CSVLAGVSTDTQYF. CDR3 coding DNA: TGCAGCGTTTTAGCGGGAGTGAGCACAGATACGCAGTATTTT.

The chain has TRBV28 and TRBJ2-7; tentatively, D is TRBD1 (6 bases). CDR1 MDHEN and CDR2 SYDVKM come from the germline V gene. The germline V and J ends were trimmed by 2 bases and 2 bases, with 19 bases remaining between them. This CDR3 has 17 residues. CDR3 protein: CASSLPRTGIRAYEQYF. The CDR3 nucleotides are TGTGCCAGCAGTTTACCCCGAACAGGGATAAGGGCCTACGAGCAGTACTTC.

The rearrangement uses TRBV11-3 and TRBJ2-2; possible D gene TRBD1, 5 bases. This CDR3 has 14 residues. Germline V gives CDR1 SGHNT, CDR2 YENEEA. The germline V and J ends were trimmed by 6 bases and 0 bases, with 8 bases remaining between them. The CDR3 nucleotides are TGTGCCAGCAGTCGCAGGGCGAACACCGGGGAGCTGTTTTTT. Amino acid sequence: CASSRRANTGELFF.

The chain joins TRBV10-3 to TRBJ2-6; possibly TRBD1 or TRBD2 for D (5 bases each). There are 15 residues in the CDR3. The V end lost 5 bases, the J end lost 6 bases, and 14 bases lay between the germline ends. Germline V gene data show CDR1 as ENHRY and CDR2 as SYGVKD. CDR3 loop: CAISQTGAEANVLTF. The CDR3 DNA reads TGTGCCATCAGTCAAACCGGGGCGGAGGCCAACGTCCTGACTTTC.

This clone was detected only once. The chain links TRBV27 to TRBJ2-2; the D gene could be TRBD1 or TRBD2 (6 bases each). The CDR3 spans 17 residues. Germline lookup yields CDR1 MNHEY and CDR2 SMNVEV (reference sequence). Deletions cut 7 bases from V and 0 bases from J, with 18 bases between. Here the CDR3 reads CASKKLGGNANTGELFF. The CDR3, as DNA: TGTGCCAGCAAAAAACTAGGGGGGAACGCGAACACCGGGGAGCTGTTTTTT.

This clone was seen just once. Written as DNA, the CDR3 is TGCGCCAGCCGGGCATTCGGACAGGGGTTAGACGAGCAGTACTTC. As protein: CASRAFGQGLDEQYF. The V gene is TRBV5-1, the J gene TRBJ2-5, with 9 bases identical to TRBD1. The DNA end lines up better with TRBJ2-7; the J call may be wrong. The CDR3 consists of 15 residues. Germline V CDR1 and CDR2: SGHRS, YFSETQ.

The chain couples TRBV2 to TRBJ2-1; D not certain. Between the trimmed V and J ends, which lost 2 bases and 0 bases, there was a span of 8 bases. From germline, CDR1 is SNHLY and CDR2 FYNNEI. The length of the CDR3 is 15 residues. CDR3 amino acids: CASSENSLSYNEQFF. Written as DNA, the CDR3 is TGTGCCAGCAGTGAAAACTCCCTCTCCTACAATGAGCAGTTCTTC.

The CDR3 DNA follows: TGTGCCAGCAGCCTGGGGGGGGAGGCCGCCTACGAGCAGTACTTC. It specifies CASSLGGEAAYEQYF. The chain employs TRBV11-3 and TRBJ2-7; TRBD2 aligns across 7 bases. Per the germline V gene, CDR1 is SGHNT and CDR2 is YENEEA. Germline trimming cut 5 bases from V and 2 bases from J; bases unmatched to any gene: 9. This CDR3 is 15 amino acids long.

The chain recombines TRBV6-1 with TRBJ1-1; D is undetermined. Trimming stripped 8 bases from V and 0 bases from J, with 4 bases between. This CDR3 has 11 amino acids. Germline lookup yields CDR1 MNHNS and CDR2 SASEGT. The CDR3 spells CASSMNTEAFF. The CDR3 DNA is TGTGCCAGCTCGATGAACACTGAAGCTTTCTTT.

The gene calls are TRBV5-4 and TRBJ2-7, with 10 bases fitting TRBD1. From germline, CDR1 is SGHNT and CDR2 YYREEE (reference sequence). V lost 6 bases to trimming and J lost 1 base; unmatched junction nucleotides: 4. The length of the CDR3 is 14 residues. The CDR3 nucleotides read TGTGCCAGCATGGAGGACAGGGGGTCCTACGAGCAGTACTTC. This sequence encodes CASMEDRGSYEQYF.

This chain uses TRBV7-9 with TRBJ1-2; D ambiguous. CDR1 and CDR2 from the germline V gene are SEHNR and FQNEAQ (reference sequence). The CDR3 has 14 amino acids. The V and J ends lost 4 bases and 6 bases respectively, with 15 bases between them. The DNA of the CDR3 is TGTGCCAGCAGCTCCCCCATGGTGGGGAATGGCTACACCTTC. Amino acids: CASSSPMVGNGYTF.